This is a list of T cell receptor beta chains from one sample in a study of cytomegalovirus exposure and HLA in healthy donors. Using immunoSEQ multiplex PCR, the repertoire was profiled, and TCRdb retains in-frame clones only, with some absent. The sample records over 150,000 clones, about 84% being singletons. Input material: PBMCs. The origin of the receptors is a man between 18 and 35 years old in good health and CMV-seronegative. CDR3s include the opening cysteine and the closing phenylalanine or tryptophan. D genes are given only for firm matches. Size is omitted from some rows. Given values are once, few, many or a class for expanded clones.

V gene	D gene	J gene	clone size	CDR3 DNA	CDR3 protein
TRBV2	TRBD1	TRBJ1-5	NA	TGTGCCAGCAGCGGGGGACAGGCGACGAATCAGCCCCAGCATTTT	CASSGGQATNQPQHF
TRBV7-9	NA	TRBJ1-1	NA	TGTGCCAGCAGCTCGACAGCCATGAACACTGAAGCTTTCTTT	CASSSTAMNTEAFF
TRBV6-5	NA	TRBJ1-5	NA	TGTGCCAGCAGTTACTCTTCAGGGTCCGGTCAGCCCCAGCATTTT	CASSYSSGSGQPQHF
TRBV2	NA	TRBJ1-2	NA	TGTGCCAGCAGGGTTGGACAGCCCAGGGACTATGGCTACACCTTC	CASRVGQPRDYGYTF
TRBV11-3	TRBD1	TRBJ2-7	NA	TGTGCCAGCAGCATCTCGACAGGGATTTCCTACGAGCAGTACTTC	CASSISTGISYEQYF
TRBV28	NA	TRBJ2-4	NA	TGTGCCAGCAGTCAGATGGGGGGAGCCAAAAACATTCAGTACTTC	CASSQMGGAKNIQYF
TRBV18	TRBD1	TRBJ1-4	NA	TGTGCCAGCTCACCGACCAGGACAGGTATTAATGAAAAACTGTTTTTT	CASSPTRTGINEKLFF
TRBV5-1	TRBD1	TRBJ1-1	NA	TGCGCCAGCAGCTTGGGAGCAGGGGGTTTCACTGAAGCTTTCTTT	CASSLGAGGFTEAFF
TRBV18	NA	TRBJ2-7	NA	TGTGCCAGCTCACCACCTAGGGGATTCTACGAGCAGTACTTC	CASSPPRGFYEQYF
TRBV10-3	NA	TRBJ1-2	NA	TGTGCCATCTTTGGGGGGGCCGGGGCCGGCGGCTATGGCTACACCTTC	CAIFGGAGAGGYGYTF
TRBV5-1	NA	TRBJ1-2	NA	TGCGCCAGCAGCCCCGAGCACCCGAACTATGGCTACACCTTC	CASSPEHPNYGYTF
TRBV10-3	NA	TRBJ1-5	NA	TGTGCCATCAACAGTGATAATCAGCCCCAGCATTTT	CAINSDNQPQHF
TRBV6-5	NA	TRBJ2-7	once	TGTGCCAGCAGTTACGGCCCGCACGAGCAGTACTTC	CASSYGPHEQYF
TRBV9	TRBD1	TRBJ1-6	NA	TGTGCCAGCAGCCCCGGGACAGGGCTTAATTCACCCCTCCACTTT	CASSPGTGLNSPLHF
TRBV9	NA	TRBJ2-5	NA	TGTGCCAGCAGCGAAGGAGTCTCCCAAGAGACCCAGTACTTC	CASSEGVSQETQYF
TRBV6-6	TRBD1	TRBJ1-4	NA	TGTGCCAGCAGCAATGGACAGGGTAATGAAAAACTGTTTTTT	CASSNGQGNEKLFF
TRBV28	TRBD1	TRBJ1-1	NA	TGTGCCAGCAGTTTACTGGGACAGGGCTTGGGGCCTGAAGCTTTCTTT	CASSLLGQGLGPEAFF
TRBV28	TRBD1	TRBJ1-2	NA	TGTGCCAGCAGTTTACCCCCTGGGACAGGGGCGTATGGCTACACCTTC	CASSLPPGTGAYGYTF
TRBV4-1	TRBD1	TRBJ2-7	NA	TGCGCCAGCAGCCAAACCGGGACAGCATCCTACGAGCAGTACTTC	CASSQTGTASYEQYF
TRBV4-3	NA	TRBJ2-7	NA	TGCGCCAGCAGCCAGGTCACTTTTAAGGAGCAGTACTTC	CASSQVTFKEQYF